The entry that follows covers one T cell receptor (beta chain) sequence. Clones were sequenced by immunoSEQ multiplex PCR, and TCRdb holds only the in-frame ones, with some missing. The table records tens of thousands of clones, roughly 90% of them present only once. This specimen comes from a study of T cell changes during pregnancy in multiple sclerosis. In germline, CDR1 is LGHNA, CDR2 YSLEER. Trimming took 1 base from V and 7 from J, leaving 17 bases between them. The length of the CDR3 is 16 residues. The specimen comprised peripheral blood, sampled in the third trimester of pregnancy. The rearrangement uses TRBV4-3 and TRBJ2-1, with D possibly TRBD1 on 6 matching bases. This receptor was taken from a female donor with multiple sclerosis, enrolled in a pregnancy study. DNA for the CDR3: TGCGCCAGCAGCCAAGGCCCCAGGGGTAATATGAATGAGCAGTTCTTC. This encodes CASSQGPRGNMNEQFF.